The clone carrying this T cell receptor (beta chain) has just a few counts. The germline CDR1 and CDR2 sequences are SGHAT and FQNNGV. CDR3 length: 13 residues. V shed 5 bases and J shed 2 bases, with 10 bases lying between them. This sample stems from a study of OX40 agonist ivuxolimab in advanced cancers. On the study more broadly: The study treated patients with ivuxolimab, an agonistic anti-OX40 (CD134) antibody. Those enrolled were roughly 85% male, with a mean age of roughly 62 years and ages from roughly 23 to 79. Earlier treatment with anti-PD-1, anti-PD-L1 or anti-CTLA-4 was permitted, and about 40% had received some.

The data were produced by immunoSEQ multiplex PCR, yet TCRdb's version contains in-frame clones alone and is incomplete. The table records 50,000 to 60,000 clones, around nine tenths of them present only once. This sequence joins TRBV11-2 and TRBJ2-7; D is unresolved. The origin of this receptor is an adult with an advanced solid tumor such as melanoma, head and neck, liver or kidney cancer. The specimen comprised CD4+ or CD8+ T cells sorted from blood, sampled in a trial of the OX40 agonist ivuxolimab. The chain's CDR3 is CASSAQYTYEQYV. The DNA for the CDR3 is TGTGCCAGCAGCGCACAGTACACCTACGAGCAGTACGTC.